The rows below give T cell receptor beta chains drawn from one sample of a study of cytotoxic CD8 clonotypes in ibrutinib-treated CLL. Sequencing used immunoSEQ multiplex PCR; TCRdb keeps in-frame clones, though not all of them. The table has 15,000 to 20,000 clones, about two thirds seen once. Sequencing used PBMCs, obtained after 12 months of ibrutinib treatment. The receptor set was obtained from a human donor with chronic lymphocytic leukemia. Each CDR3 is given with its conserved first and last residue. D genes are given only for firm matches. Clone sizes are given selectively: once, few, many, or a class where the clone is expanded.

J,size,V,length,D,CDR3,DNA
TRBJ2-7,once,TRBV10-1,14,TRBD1,CATPPGTGLYEQYF,TGCGCCACCCCGCCCGGGACAGGGCTGTACGAGCAGTACTTC
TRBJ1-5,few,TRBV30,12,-,CAWSSYNQPQHF,TGTGCCTGGAGTTCCTACAATCAGCCCCAGCATTTT
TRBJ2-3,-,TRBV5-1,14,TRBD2,CASSRTSPRDTQYF,TGCGCCAGCAGCAGGACTAGCCCACGCGATACGCAGTATTTT
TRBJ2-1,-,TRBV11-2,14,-,CASVQDFSYNEQFF,TGTGCCAGCGTCCAGGACTTCTCCTACAATGAGCAGTTCTTC
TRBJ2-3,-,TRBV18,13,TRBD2,CASRTSGTDTQYF,TGTGCCAGTAGGACTAGCGGCACAGATACGCAGTATTTT
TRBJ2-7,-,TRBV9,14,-,CASSVGQGLGEQYF,TGTGCCAGCAGCGTGGGTCAGGGGCTGGGTGAGCAGTACTTC
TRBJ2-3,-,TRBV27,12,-,CASSFDSDTQYF,TGTGCCAGCAGTTTTGACTCAGATACGCAGTATTTT
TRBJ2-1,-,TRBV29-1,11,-,CSTRIYNEQFF,TGCAGCACCCGGATTTACAATGAGCAGTTCTTC
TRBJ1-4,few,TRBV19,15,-,CASSGLRAANEKLFF,TGTGCCAGTAGTGGATTAAGGGCGGCTAATGAAAAACTGTTTTTT
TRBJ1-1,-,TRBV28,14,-,CASRSATPGTEAFF,TGTGCCAGCAGGAGTGCCACCCCGGGGACTGAAGCTTTCTTT
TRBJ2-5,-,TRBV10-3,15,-,CAISESWGDQETQYF,TGTGCCATCAGTGAGTCTTGGGGGGACCAAGAGACCCAGTACTTC
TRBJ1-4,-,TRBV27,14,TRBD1,CASSTSGQEEKLFF,TGTGCCAGCAGTACCTCGGGACAGGAGGAAAAACTGTTTTTT
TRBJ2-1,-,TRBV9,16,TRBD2,CASSGDLAGGINEQFF,TGTGCCAGCAGCGGCGACCTAGCGGGAGGGATCAATGAGCAGTTCTTC
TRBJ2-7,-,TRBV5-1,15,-,CASSEQGPPTYEQYF,TGCGCCAGCAGCGAACAGGGACCTCCCACCTACGAGCAGTACTTC
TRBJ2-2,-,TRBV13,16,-,CASSFRREGSGGELFF,TGTGCCAGCAGCTTCCGCAGGGAAGGAAGTGGCGGGGAGCTGTTTTTT
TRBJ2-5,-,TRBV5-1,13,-,CASSSQGLETQYF,TGCGCCAGCAGCTCTCAGGGGCTGGAGACCCAGTACTTC
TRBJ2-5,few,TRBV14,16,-,CASSQRDSLAGETQYF,TGTGCCAGCAGCCAAAGGGACAGCCTAGCGGGAGAGACCCAGTACTTC
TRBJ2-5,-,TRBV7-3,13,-,CASSLARTETQYF,TGTGCCAGCAGCTTGGCGAGAACGGAGACCCAGTACTTC
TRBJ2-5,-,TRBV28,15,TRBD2,CASSLTSGSPETQYF,TGTGCCAGCAGTCTTACTAGCGGGAGTCCCGAGACCCAGTACTTC
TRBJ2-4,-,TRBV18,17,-,CASSPYRDPGAKNIQYF,TGTGCCAGCTCACCATATCGGGACCCGGGGGCCAAAAACATTCAGTACTTC
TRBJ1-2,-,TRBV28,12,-,CASSSPRLGYTF,TGTGCCAGCAGTTCACCCAGGCTCGGTTACACCTTC
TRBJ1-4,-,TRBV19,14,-,CATTPGRYDEKLFF,TGTGCCACCACTCCGGGACGTTACGATGAAAAACTGTTTTTT
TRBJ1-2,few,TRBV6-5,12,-,CASSTIGGGYTF,TGTGCCAGCAGTACCATCGGAGGTGGCTACACCTTC
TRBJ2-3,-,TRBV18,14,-,CASSLLASTDTQYF,TGTGCCAGCTCACTCCTAGCTAGCACAGATACGCAGTATTTT
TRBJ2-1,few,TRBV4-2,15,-,CASSQGATSDNEQFF,TGTGCCAGCAGCCAAGGTGCGACCAGCGACAATGAGCAGTTCTTC
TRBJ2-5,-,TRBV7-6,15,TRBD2,CASSWTSGSKETQYF,TGTGCCAGCAGCTGGACTAGCGGGAGTAAGGAGACCCAGTACTTC
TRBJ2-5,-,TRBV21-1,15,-,CASSRELAGDETQYF,TGTGCCAGCAGCCGTGAACTAGCGGGAGACGAGACCCAGTACTTC
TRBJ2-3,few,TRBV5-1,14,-,CASSLPDSTDTQYF,TGCGCCAGCAGCTTGCCGGACAGCACAGATACGCAGTATTTT
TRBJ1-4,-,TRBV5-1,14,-,CASSLLGIGEKLFF,TGCGCCAGCAGCTTGTTGGGGATAGGTGAAAAACTGTTTTTT
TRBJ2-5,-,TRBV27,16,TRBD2,CASTGRGTYGAETQYF,TGTGCCAGCACCGGGAGGGGGACCTACGGGGCTGAGACCCAGTACTTC
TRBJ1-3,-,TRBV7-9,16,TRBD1,CASSGQGRGIYGTIYF,TGTGCCAGCAGTGGACAGGGTAGAGGGATTTACGGCACCATATATTTT
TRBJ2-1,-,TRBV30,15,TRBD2,CAWDATSGRFSEQFF,TGTGCCTGGGACGCGACTAGCGGGAGGTTTTCTGAGCAGTTCTTC
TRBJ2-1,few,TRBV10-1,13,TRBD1,CASSETGGNEQFF,TGCGCCAGCAGTGAAACAGGGGGTAATGAGCAGTTCTTC
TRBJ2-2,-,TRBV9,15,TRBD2,CASSVGGGSSGELFF,TGTGCCAGCAGCGTAGGTGGCGGGAGTTCCGGGGAGCTGTTTTTT
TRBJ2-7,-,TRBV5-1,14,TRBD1,CASARQGYENEQYF,TGCGCCAGCGCCAGACAGGGGTACGAAAACGAGCAGTACTTC
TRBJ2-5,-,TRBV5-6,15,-,CASSNSGTAQETQYF,TGTGCCAGCAGCAACTCCGGGACGGCCCAAGAGACCCAGTACTTC
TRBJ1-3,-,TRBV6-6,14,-,CASSYSQVGNTIYF,TGTGCCAGCAGTTACTCCCAAGTTGGAAACACCATATATTTT
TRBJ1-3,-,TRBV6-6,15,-,CASRTTGGTGNTIYF,TGTGCCAGCCGTACCACGGGGGGAACTGGAAACACCATATATTTT
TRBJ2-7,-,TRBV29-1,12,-,CSVAQGVDEQYF,TGCAGCGTTGCACAGGGTGTGGACGAGCAGTACTTC
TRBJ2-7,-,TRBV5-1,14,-,CASSFGSTGYEQYF,TGCGCCAGCAGCTTTGGATCGACGGGGTACGAGCAGTACTTC
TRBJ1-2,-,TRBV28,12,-,CASSLGDYGYTF,TGTGCCAGCAGCCTCGGGGACTATGGCTACACCTTC
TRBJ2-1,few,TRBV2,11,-,CASTPLDEQFF,TGTGCCAGCACCCCACTCGATGAGCAGTTCTTC
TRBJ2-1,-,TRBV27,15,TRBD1,CASSSRQGIHNEQFF,TGTGCCAGCAGTTCCCGACAGGGCATTCACAATGAGCAGTTCTTC
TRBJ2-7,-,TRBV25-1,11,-,CASSNVYEQYF,TGTGCCAGCAGTAATGTCTACGAGCAGTACTTC
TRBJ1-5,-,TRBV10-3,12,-,CAISAVNQPQHF,TGTGCCATCAGTGCTGTAAATCAGCCCCAGCATTTT
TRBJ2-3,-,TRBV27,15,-,CASTPGSSGTDTQYF,TGTGCCAGCACTCCGGGGTCTAGCGGCACAGATACGCAGTATTTT
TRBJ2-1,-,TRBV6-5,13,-,CASSPRVNNEQFF,TGTGCCAGCAGCCCCCGGGTTAACAATGAGCAGTTCTTC